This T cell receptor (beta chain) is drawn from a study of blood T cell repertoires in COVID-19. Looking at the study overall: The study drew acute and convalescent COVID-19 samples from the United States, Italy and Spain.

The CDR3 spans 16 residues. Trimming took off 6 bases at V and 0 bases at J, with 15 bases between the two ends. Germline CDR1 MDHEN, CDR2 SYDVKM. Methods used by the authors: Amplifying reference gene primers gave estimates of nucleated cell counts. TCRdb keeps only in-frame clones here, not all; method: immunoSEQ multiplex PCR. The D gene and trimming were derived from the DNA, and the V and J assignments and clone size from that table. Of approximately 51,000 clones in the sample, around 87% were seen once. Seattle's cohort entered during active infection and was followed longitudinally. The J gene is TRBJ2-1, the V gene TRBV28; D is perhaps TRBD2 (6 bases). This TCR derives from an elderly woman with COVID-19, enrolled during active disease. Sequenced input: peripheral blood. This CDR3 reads CASRTFGGDSYNEQFF. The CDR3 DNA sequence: TGTGCCAGCAGAACCTTCGGCGGGGACTCCTACAATGAGCAGTTCTTC.